These 27 T cell receptor beta chains were all obtained from the same sample, sequenced in a study of molecular identifiers for immune sequencing clone quantification. TCRdb re-called the PCR reads with MiXCR, one entry per CDR3 protein. In the table there are about 640,000 distinct CDR3 sequences, roughly 21% of which are singletons. The specimen sequenced was naive CD8+ T cells from blood, with Jurkat cell RNA spiked in. This sample's subset: FACS-sorted CD8+CD4-CCR7+CD45RA+ naive T cells. Receptors were obtained from a human donor in good health. Some libraries in this study had Jurkat cell RNA spiked in.

Many counts were recorded for this clonotype. The rearrangement uses TRBV27 and TRBJ2-5; TRBD1 is a possible D gene (6 bases). Germline CDR1 and CDR2: MNHEY and SMNVEV (reference sequence). V was pared by 6 bases and J by 5 bases, with 13 bases between. The CDR3 loop spans 13 amino acids. In DNA, the CDR3 is TGTGCCAGCAGACAATTACAGGGTGAGACCCAGTACTTC. Protein sequence: CASRQLQGETQYF.

The chain links TRBV12-3 or TRBV12-4 to TRBJ1-5; D is possibly TRBD1 (6 bases). V shed 5 bases and J shed 5 bases, with 13 bases lying between them. This CDR3 has 14 amino acids. CDR3 sequence (DNA): TGTGCCAGCAGTATGGACAGAGTCGATCAGCCCCAGCATTTT. Translating gives CASSMDRVDQPQHF.

With regard to this clonotype: A much larger clone differs by one base, so this may be a read error. Here the CDR3 reads CASSLSTGVEKLSF. In DNA, the CDR3 is TGTGCCAGCAGTTTATCGACGGGCGTCGAAAAACTGTCTTTT. V gene TRBV28 combines with J gene TRBJ1-4; D not certain. This CDR3 has 14 residues. Germline V gene data show CDR1 as MDHEN and CDR2 as SYDVKM. The full variable domain, rest sourced from reference TRBV28 and TRBJ1-4, is DVKVTQSSRYLVKRTGEKVFLECVQDMDHENMFWYRQDPGLGLRLIYFSYDVKMKEKGDIPEGYSVSREKKERFSLILESASTNQTSMYLCASSLSTGVEKLSFGSGTQLSVL.

This clonotype was seen ten or more times. The genes are TRBV5-4 and TRBJ1-1; a possible D gene is TRBD1 (6 bases). The CDR3 is 12 residues long. The V end lost 6 bases, the J end lost 6 bases, and 12 bases lay between the germline ends. The germline V gene encodes CDR1 SGHNT and CDR2 YYREEE (reference sequence). CDR3 coding DNA: TGTGCCAGCACCGAATCAGGGGCTGAAGCTTTCTTT. Translating it yields CASTESGAEAFF.

The chain carries TRBV11-1 and TRBJ2-7, with a weak D call TRBD2 (6 bases). V was shortened by 5 bases and J by 6 bases, with 11 bases between the two germline ends. The germline V gene encodes CDR1 SGHAT and CDR2 FQDESV (reference sequence). This CDR3 comprises 12 residues. The DNA for the CDR3 is TGTGCCAGCAGCCCCTGGAGGGGCGAGCAGTACTTC. Translated: CASSPWRGEQYF. Using reference TRBV11-1 and TRBJ2-7 for the parts outside the CDR3, the full variable domain is EAEVAQSPRYKITEKSQAVAFWCDPISGHATLYWYRQILGQGPELLVQFQDESVVDDSQLPKDRFSAERLKGVDSTLKIQPAELGDSAMYLCASSPWRGEQYFGPGTRLTVT.

Details on this clonotype: A much larger clone sits a single nucleotide away, making a read error possible. The CDR3 is CASSHPRTGAQETQYF. The CDR3 DNA sequence: TGTGCCAGCAGCCATCCCAGGACAGGGGCCCAAGAGACCCAGTACTTC. This chain uses TRBV7-9 with TRBJ2-5, with 9 bases that match TRBD1. This CDR3 is 16 amino acids long. V gave up 5 bases and J gave up 1 base; unmatched junction bases: 8. From germline, CDR1 is SEHNR and CDR2 FQNEAQ (reference sequence).

This clonotype was found many times. The chain has TRBV12-3 or TRBV12-4 and TRBJ2-7; 11 bases are a match to TRBD1. The V gene end was trimmed by 4 bases and the J gene end by 0 bases; junction bases not matched to a gene: 5. This CDR3 is built from 16 residues. The CDR3, as DNA: TGTGCCAGCAGTTCCTCGGGACAGGGGGTCTCCTACGAGCAGTACTTC. This gives the protein CASSSSGQGVSYEQYF.

This clonotype was seen at least ten times. J is TRBJ1-5 and V is TRBV6-2 or TRBV6-3, with D tentatively TRBD1 (5 bases). V shed 0 bases and J shed 6 bases, with 9 bases lying between them. The length of the CDR3 is 14 residues. From germline, CDR1 is MNHEY and CDR2 SVGEGT. In DNA, the CDR3 is TGTGCCAGCAGTTACTCGATCAGGGTTCAGCCCCAGCATTTT. Encoded protein: CASSYSIRVQPQHF.

Ten or more counts support this clonotype. The V gene is TRBV10-3, the J gene TRBJ2-7; 7 bases map to TRBD1. V was clipped by 3 bases and J by 2 bases; unmatched bases: 10. This CDR3 has 16 amino acids. CDR1 is ENHRY and CDR2 is SYGVKD in the germline V gene. CDR3 sequence (DNA): TGTGCCATCAGTGACCCTACGCAGGGGGTTCCCTACGAGCAGTACTTC. This gives the protein CAISDPTQGVPYEQYF.

This clonotype was seen repeatedly, ten times or more. The chain uses TRBV29-1 and TRBJ2-5; 11 nucleotides agree with TRBD2. Germline V gene data show CDR1 as SQVTM and CDR2 as ANQGSEA. The CDR3 consists of 16 residues. V lost 2 bases, J lost 1 base, and 6 bases stayed unmatched. CDR3 loop: CSVEPRLAGIQETQYF. The CDR3 DNA follows: TGCAGCGTTGAACCGCGACTAGCGGGGATCCAAGAGACCCAGTACTTC.

This clonotype was recorded at least ten times. The chain has TRBV19 and TRBJ2-3; D may be TRBD1 (5 bases). The CDR3 length is 15 residues. CDR1 and CDR2 from the germline V gene are LNHDA and SQIVND (reference sequence). The ends were cut back, 3 bases at V and 2 bases at J, with 12 bases in the middle. In DNA, the CDR3 is TGTGCCAGTAGTATCCGACAGTTACCCACAGATACGCAGTATTTT. Translating gives CASSIRQLPTDTQYF.

This clonotype was detected many times. The rearrangement uses TRBV12-3 or TRBV12-4 and TRBJ1-5; D remains unclear. V was trimmed by 3 bases and J by 7 bases, leaving 10 bases between them. The CDR3 sequence is 13 residues long. The CDR3 is CASSFGFGQPQHF. The CDR3 DNA follows: TGTGCCAGCAGTTTTGGGTTTGGCCAGCCCCAGCATTTT.

For the CDR3, the DNA is TGTGCCAGCGGGGCCTCGAACACCGGGGAGCTGTTTTTT. It codes for CASGASNTGELFF. The V and J genes are TRBV7-6 and TRBJ2-2; D possibly corresponds to TRBD1 (5 bases). Germline lookup yields CDR1 SGHVS and CDR2 FNYEAQ. CDR3 length: 13 amino acids. Trimming removed 8 bases at V and 0 bases at J, with 7 bases between.

This clonotype was recorded many times. The chain combines TRBV5-6 with TRBJ2-7; D is unresolved. V gave up 4 bases and J gave up 1 base, with 12 bases separating them. Germline V lookup: CDR1 SGHDT, CDR2 YYEEEE. The CDR3 runs to 14 residues. The CDR3 is CASSPSGLSYEQYF. In nucleotides, the CDR3 is TGTGCCAGCAGCCCGAGTGGCTTATCCTACGAGCAGTACTTC.

With respect to this clonotype: This clone may be a read error of a much larger clone one base away. The chain links TRBV7-8 to TRBJ2-2; tentatively, D is TRBD1 or TRBD2 (6 bases each). The CDR3 spans 17 residues. CDR1 SGHVS and CDR2 FQNEAQ come from the germline V gene. CDR3 in DNA: TGTGCCAGCAGCTCCCAAACGGGACACCCAACCGCCGGGGGGCTGTTTTTT. This encodes CASSSQTGHPTAGGLFF.

This chain joins TRBV19 and TRBJ2-1; D might be TRBD2 (5 bases). The CDR3 totals 15 residues. V was cut by 0 bases and J by 0 bases, with 6 bases left in between. From germline, CDR1 is LNHDA and CDR2 SQIVND (reference sequence). The DNA of the CDR3 is TGTGCCAGTAGTATAGACGGGGACTCCTACAATGAGCAGTTCTTC. It is translated as CASSIDGDSYNEQFF.

On this clonotype: This may arise from a read error, as a much more abundant clone is one base away. The chain couples TRBV6-5 to TRBJ2-3; the match to TRBD1 covers 9 bases. The CDR3 runs to 15 residues. Germline V gives CDR1 MNHEY, CDR2 SVGAGI. Here the CDR3 DNA reads TGTGCCGGCAGTTTCTACCGGGACAGGGTGGATACGCAGTATTTT. Residues: CAGSFYRDRVDTQYF.

This clonotype was seen ten or more times. This chain links TRBV12-3 or TRBV12-4 with TRBJ2-3, with 7 bases identical to TRBD1. J was trimmed by 4 bases and V by 5 bases; bases with no gene match: 3. The CDR3 has 13 residues. The CDR3: CASSRTGSDTQYF. The CDR3 coding sequence is TGTGCCAGCAGTAGGACAGGTTCAGATACGCAGTATTTT.

The CDR3 loop is CASSSRDHLHEQFF. CDR3 in DNA: TGTGCCAGCAGTTCCCGGGACCACCTCCATGAGCAGTTCTTC. The chain carries TRBV6-6 and TRBJ2-1; D tentatively fits TRBD1 or TRBD2 (5 bases each). The CDR3 is made up of 14 amino acids. V lost 4 bases to trimming and J lost 8 bases, with 15 bases between them. Germline CDR1 and CDR2: MNHNY and SVGAGI (reference sequence).

In the case of this clonotype: One end of the junction fails to match germline, which may point to a read error. The rearrangement uses TRBV11-2 and TRBJ2-5, with TRBD2 matching over 11 bases. The CDR3 sequence is 16 residues long. The germline V gene encodes CDR1 SGHAT and CDR2 FQNNGV. The DNA of the CDR3 is TGTACCAGCACCAGAGATAGCGGGGGGGGAAGGAAGACCCAGTACTTC. Amino acids: CTSTRDSGGGRKTQYF.

This clonotype was counted ten times or more. CDR3 sequence: CASSLAGTGSSVSTGELFF. CDR3 in DNA: TGTGCCAGCAGCCTTGCCGGGACAGGGTCGTCGGTGAGCACCGGGGAGCTGTTTTTT. This chain links TRBV7-9 with TRBJ2-2; 9 bases fit TRBD1. The CDR3 is 19 residues long. Germline V lookup: CDR1 SEHNR, CDR2 FQNEAQ (reference sequence). Trimming took 5 bases from V and 4 from J; bases not matched to a gene: 17.

With regard to this clonotype: A much more abundant neighbour one base away suggests this may be a read error. This rearrangement joins TRBV4-1 to TRBJ2-7; D is perhaps TRBD1 (5 bases). The CDR3 length is 13 residues. V lost 7 bases, J lost 7 bases, and 17 bases lay in between. The V gene's germline CDR1 is MGHRA and CDR2 YSYEKL. The CDR3 DNA is TGCGCCAGCAACCAGATCTTGGGGCGAGAGCAGTACTTC. It translates to CASNQILGREQYF.

There are many counts of this clonotype. The CDR3 DNA reads TGCGCCAGCAGCCAAGATGTGATATCCCGACCCGGCGAGCAGTACTTC. Translated: CASSQDVISRPGEQYF. The chain employs TRBV4-1 and TRBJ2-7; D is uncertain. Germline loops: CDR1 MGHRA, CDR2 YSYEKL. The CDR3 consists of 16 residues. Trimming took 0 bases from V and 6 from J, leaving 18 bases between them.

With regard to this clonotype: As the CDR3 is not closed by the conserved phenylalanine or tryptophan, this likely results from a read error. V is TRBV5-3 and J is TRBJ1-1; D is uncertain. TRBV5-3 is an ORF for which the function is uncertain. V lost 8 bases to trimming and J lost 1 base, with 21 bases between them. CDR3 size: 16 residues. The CDR3 here is CASSPGYGNKNTEAFL. The DNA of the CDR3 is TGTGCCAGCAGCCCCGGTTACGGGAACAAGAACACTGAAGCTTTCCTT.

Ten or more counts support this clonotype. This sequence joins TRBV2 and TRBJ2-3, with 11 bases identical to TRBD2. CDR1 is SNHLY and CDR2 is FYNNEI in the germline V gene. V trimming: 6 bases; J trimming: 4 bases; junction bases outside the gene matches: 6. The CDR3 runs to 15 residues. The CDR3: CASRVAGGLADTQYF. The CDR3 DNA reads as TGTGCCAGCAGAGTAGCGGGGGGGCTGGCAGATACGCAGTATTTT.

The table lists this clonotype with many counts. J is TRBJ2-1 and V is TRBV4-1; D is ambiguous. V lost 1 base and J lost 0, with 7 bases in between. The germline CDR1 and CDR2 sequences are MGHRA and YSYEKL. This CDR3 is built from 15 residues. The CDR3 loop reads CASSQAAVSYNEQFF. CDR3 sequence (DNA): TGCGCCAGCAGCCAAGCAGCCGTCTCCTACAATGAGCAGTTCTTC.

There are many counts of this clonotype. V usage is TRBV10-3 and J usage is TRBJ1-4; D call uncertain. V lost 10 bases and J 6 bases, leaving 15 bases between the germline ends. The germline V gene has CDR1 ENHRY and CDR2 SYGVKD. The CDR3 spans 13 residues. The DNA for the CDR3 is TGTGCCAGAGCAGACTTAACCGATGAAAAACTGTTTTTT. Amino acids: CARADLTDEKLFF.